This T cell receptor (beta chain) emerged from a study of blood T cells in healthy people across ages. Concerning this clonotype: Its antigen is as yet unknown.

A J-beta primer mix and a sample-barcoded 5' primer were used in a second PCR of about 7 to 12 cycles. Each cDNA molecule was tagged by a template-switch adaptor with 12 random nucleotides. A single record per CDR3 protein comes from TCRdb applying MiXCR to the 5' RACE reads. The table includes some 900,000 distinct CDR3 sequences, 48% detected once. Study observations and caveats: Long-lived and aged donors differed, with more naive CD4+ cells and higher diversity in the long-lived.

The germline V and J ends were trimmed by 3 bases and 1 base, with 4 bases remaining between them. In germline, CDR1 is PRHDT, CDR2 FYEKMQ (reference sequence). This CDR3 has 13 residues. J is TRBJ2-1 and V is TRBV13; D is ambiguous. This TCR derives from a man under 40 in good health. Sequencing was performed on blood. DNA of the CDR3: TGTGCCAGCAGCTTTACATCCTACAATGAGCAGTTCTTC. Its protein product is CASSFTSYNEQFF. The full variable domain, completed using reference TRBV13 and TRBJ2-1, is AAGVIQSPRHLIKEKRETATLKCYPIPRHDTVYWYQQGPGQDPQFLISFYEKMQSDKGSIPDRFSAQQFSDYHSELNMSSLELGDSALYFCASSFTSYNEQFFGPGTRLTVL.